The 16 T cell receptor beta chains below were found in one sample sequenced in a study of shared clonotypes between healthy human individuals. Using immunoSEQ multiplex PCR, the repertoire was profiled, and TCRdb retains in-frame clones only, with some absent. The sample comprises 2.5 million or so clones, about 92% of which are singletons, and under 0.15% rests with the top ten. Sequencing was performed on naive CD4+ T cells sorted from blood. Sample subset: CD45RA+ positively selected. The receptors come from a man aged 18 to 30 in good health.

The chain uses TRBV10-3 and TRBJ1-5; D perhaps matches TRBD1 (6 bases). The germline V gene has CDR1 ENHRY and CDR2 SYGVKD. V was trimmed by 3 bases and J by 5 bases, leaving 11 bases between them. This CDR3 region has 14 residues. The CDR3: CAISDRGADQPQHF. As DNA, the CDR3 is TGTGCCATCAGTGACAGGGGTGCGGATCAGCCCCAGCATTTT.

The chain employs TRBV6-1 and TRBJ1-1, with TRBD1 identical over 9 bases. The germline CDR1 and CDR2 sequences are MNHNS and SASEGT. The CDR3 length is 15 residues. V lost 6 bases to trimming and J lost 4 bases; unmatched junction nucleotides: 9. The CDR3: CASRTHRGLGTEAFF. CDR3 nucleotide sequence: TGTGCCAGCAGAACTCACAGGGGGCTTGGCACTGAAGCTTTCTTT.

In the case of this clone: Different DNA sequences within this sample yield the same CDR3. This chain connects TRBV6-5 to TRBJ2-1; 9 positions match TRBD2. V lost 5 bases and J lost 0; bases outside the gene matches: 2. The CDR3 length is 15 residues. CDR1 is MNHEY and CDR2 is SVGAGI in the germline V gene. The CDR3 sequence is CASSSSGSSYNEQFF. In nucleotides, the CDR3 is TGTGCCAGCAGTAGTAGCGGGAGCTCCTACAATGAGCAGTTCTTC.

The chain has TRBV5-1 and TRBJ1-2, with D tentatively TRBD1 (5 bases). The CDR3 is made up of 14 amino acids. Deletions cut 3 bases from V and 5 bases from J, with 14 bases between. The germline V gene has CDR1 SGHRS and CDR2 YFSETQ. The CDR3 protein is CASSWGDRQYGYTF. In nucleotides, the CDR3 is TGCGCCAGCAGCTGGGGGGACCGACAATATGGCTACACCTTC.

As for this clone: Different DNA sequences within this sample yield the same CDR3. This chain's CDR3 is CASSRDSSSYNEQFF. CDR3 in DNA: TGTGCCAGCAGTCGGGATTCTAGCTCCTACAATGAGCAGTTCTTC. The chain joins TRBV6-4 to TRBJ2-1; a weak D match, TRBD2 (5 bases). The CDR3 spans 15 residues. V lost 5 bases to trimming and J lost 0 bases, with 11 bases between them. Germline CDR1 MRHNA, CDR2 SNTAGT.

This clone was recorded a few times. The sample has other DNA sequences that encode this CDR3 too. The chain links TRBV7-2 to TRBJ2-1, with D maybe TRBD2 (7 bases). Germline assignment: CDR1 SGHTA and CDR2 FQGNSA. The ends were cut back, 0 bases at V and 2 bases at J, with 8 bases in the middle. The CDR3 sequence is 15 residues long. The CDR3 DNA reads TGTGCCAGCAGCTTAGCGGGGGGGCCCTACAATGAGCAGTTCTTC. Its translation is CASSLAGGPYNEQFF.

This clone was seen once. V is TRBV7-6 and J is TRBJ2-7; TRBD2 matches at 10 bases. CDR3 length: 18 amino acids. Germline CDR1 reads SGHVS; CDR2 reads FNYEAQ. V lost 5 bases and J lost 6; bases outside the gene matches: 19. CDR3 sequence (DNA): TGTGCCAGCAGCCCCCGGCCCCCCTCTAGCGGGAGCCCACGCGAGCAGTACTTC. Translating gives CASSPRPPSSGSPREQYF.

This chain joins TRBV6-5 and TRBJ2-3, with 9 nucleotides matching TRBD2. The CDR3 extends over 16 amino acids. Germline-derived CDR1 and CDR2 are MNHEY and SVGAGI. V lost 4 bases and J lost 2; bases outside the gene matches: 7. The CDR3 loop is CASSSTGTSYTDTQYF. The CDR3 DNA follows: TGTGCCAGCAGTTCGACCGGGACTAGCTACACAGATACGCAGTATTTT.

The CDR3 coding sequence is TGCGCCAGCAGCAACGAGGGGTCCACTGAAGCTTTCTTT. Amino acids: CASSNEGSTEAFF. The chain has TRBV5-1 and TRBJ1-1; the D gene is possibly TRBD1 (5 bases). Germline V gives CDR1 SGHRS, CDR2 YFSETQ. Trimming removed 4 bases from V and 4 bases from J, with 11 bases in between. CDR3 length: 13 amino acids. Together with reference TRBV5-1 and TRBJ1-1, the CDR3 gives the full variable domain: KAGVTQTPRYLIKTRGQQVTLSCSPISGHRSVSWYQQTPGQGLQFLFEYFSETQRNKGNFPGRFSGRQFSNSRSEMNVSTLELGDSALYLCASSNEGSTEAFFGQGTRLTVV.

V gene TRBV11-2 combines with J gene TRBJ1-1, with 7 positions matching TRBD1. V shed 5 bases and J 1 base; nucleotides not matched to a gene: 7. Germline CDR1 SGHAT, CDR2 FQNNGV. CDR3 length: 15 residues. This CDR3 reads CASSARTGPNTEAFF. CDR3 coding DNA: TGTGCCAGCAGCGCCCGGACAGGACCGAACACTGAAGCTTTCTTT.

This chain links TRBV5-8 with TRBJ1-1; D gene uncertain. Germline V lookup: CDR1 SGHTS, CDR2 YDEGEE. The CDR3 is 15 residues long. V lost 0 bases, J lost 0 bases, and 9 bases lay in between. In nucleotides, the CDR3 is TGTGCCAGCAGCTTGGCCGACCCCCTGAACACTGAAGCTTTCTTT. Its protein product is CASSLADPLNTEAFF.

V gene TRBV6-5 combines with J gene TRBJ2-5, with D perhaps matching TRBD2 (6 bases). Germline-derived CDR1 and CDR2 are MNHEY and SVGAGI. This CDR3 is 13 amino acids long. V lost 5 bases and J lost 1, with 8 bases in between. DNA of the CDR3: TGTGCCAGCAGTCGGAGGGTCCAAGAGACCCAGTACTTC. This codes for CASSRRVQETQYF.

The V and J genes are TRBV6-5 and TRBJ1-6, with D hard to call. The ends were cut back, 10 bases at V and 5 bases at J, with 18 bases in the middle. The CDR3 totals 15 residues. Germline lookup yields CDR1 MNHEY and CDR2 SVGAGI. This CDR3 reads CATGVAGGDNSPLHF. The CDR3, as DNA: TGTGCCACCGGTGTAGCGGGAGGAGATAATTCACCCCTCCACTTT.

The chain employs TRBV6-5 and TRBJ2-7, with TRBD2 identical over 10 bases. Per the germline V gene, CDR1 is MNHEY and CDR2 is SVGAGI. Trimming took 6 bases from V and 6 from J; bases not matched to a gene: 8. The CDR3 spans 14 residues. The CDR3 protein is CASSGLAGVGEQYF. CDR3 coding DNA: TGTGCCAGCAGCGGGCTAGCGGGAGTAGGCGAGCAGTACTTC.

In regard to this clone: Other nucleotide sequences from this sample produce the same CDR3. The genes are TRBV11-2 and TRBJ2-5, with 10 bases aligning to TRBD2. Trimming cost V 2 bases and J 2 bases; bases outside gene matches: 5. The CDR3 consists of 16 residues. Germline lookup yields CDR1 SGHAT and CDR2 FQNNGV. CDR3 protein: CASSLSASGGQETQYF. The CDR3 DNA follows: TGTGCCAGCAGCTTATCGGCTAGCGGGGGACAAGAGACCCAGTACTTC.

Worth noting for this clone: Different DNA sequences within this sample yield the same CDR3. The chain employs TRBV5-1 and TRBJ2-3; tentatively, D is TRBD1 (5 bases). The V gene lost 0 bases and the J gene lost 6 bases, with 11 bases spanning the gap. Germline CDR1 is SGHRS and CDR2 is YFSETQ. The CDR3 length is 14 residues. CDR3 protein: CASSLAGAGDTQYF. The CDR3, as DNA: TGCGCCAGCAGCTTGGCTGGGGCTGGGGATACGCAGTATTTT.